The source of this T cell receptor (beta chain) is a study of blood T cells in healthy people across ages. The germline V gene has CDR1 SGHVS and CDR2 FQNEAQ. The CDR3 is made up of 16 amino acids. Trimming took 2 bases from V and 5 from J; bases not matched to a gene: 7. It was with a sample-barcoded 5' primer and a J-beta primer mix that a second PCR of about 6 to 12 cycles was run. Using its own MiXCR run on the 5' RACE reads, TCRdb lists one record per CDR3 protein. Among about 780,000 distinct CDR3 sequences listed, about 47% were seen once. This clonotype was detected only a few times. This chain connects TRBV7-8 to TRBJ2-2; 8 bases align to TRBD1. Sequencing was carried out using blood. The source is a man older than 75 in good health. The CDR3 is CASSLIQTGDTGELFF. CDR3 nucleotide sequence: TGTGCCAGCAGCTTAATCCAGACAGGGGATACCGGGGAGCTGTTTTTT.